This TCR beta chain was profiled in a study of CD8+ T cells in alopecia areata. It was from PBMCs that CD4+ and CD8+ T cells were sorted. The CDR3 is 18 residues long. V lost 0 bases to trimming and J lost 6 bases; unmatched junction nucleotides: 8. The germline gives CDR1 MGHRA, CDR2 YSYEKL. With respect to this clone: Its antigen remains unidentified.

cDNA prepared by RNA extraction and subsequent reverse transcription served as the template for sequencing. Profiled with immunoSEQ multiplex PCR; TCRdb holds only in-frame clones, not every one. The sample lists 90,000 to 150,000 clones; 55% to 65% were seen once. General study results and limits: More clonal than normal scalp was lesional scalp, particularly alopecia totalis/universalis.

This sequence originates from a human donor in good health. The chain joins TRBV4-1 to TRBJ2-3; 14 bases align to TRBD2. Sequenced input: CD4+ T cells sorted from blood. The CDR3 coding sequence is TGCGCCAGCAGCCAAGATCGGACTAGCGGGGGGCCTTTGGATACGCAGTATTTT. It specifies CASSQDRTSGGPLDTQYF.